One T cell receptor (beta chain) is described in this entry. The data belong to a study of T-cell reconstitution after alpha-beta-depleted transplantation in children. This CDR3 spans 17 amino acids. V lost 2 bases, J lost 4 bases, and 13 bases stayed unmatched. Germline V CDR1 and CDR2: MGHRA, YSYEKL. Construction of the TCRbeta library involved unique molecular identifiers. TCRdb reprocessed the PCR reads via MiXCR and lists one record per CDR3 protein. The sample carries about 540,000 distinct CDR3 sequences, about a sixth recorded once. Sequencing used PBMCs from the stem cell graft donor, obtained from the stem cell graft. This clonotype was sampled from a human donor who donated a stem cell graft to a child with acute lymphoblastic leukemia. This chain uses TRBV4-1 with TRBJ2-5, with TRBD1 matching 7 bases. CDR3 in amino acids: CASSQSYRGDTGETQYF. The CDR3 DNA is TGCGCCAGCAGCCAAAGTTACAGGGGAGATACAGGAGAGACCCAGTACTTC.